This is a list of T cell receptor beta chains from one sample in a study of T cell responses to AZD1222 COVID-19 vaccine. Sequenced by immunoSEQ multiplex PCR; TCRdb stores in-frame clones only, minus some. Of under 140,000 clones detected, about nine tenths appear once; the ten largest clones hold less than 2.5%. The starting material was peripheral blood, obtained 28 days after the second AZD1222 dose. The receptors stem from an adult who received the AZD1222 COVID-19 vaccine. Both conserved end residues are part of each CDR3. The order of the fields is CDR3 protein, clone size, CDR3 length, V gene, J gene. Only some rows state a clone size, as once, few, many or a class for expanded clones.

CASSSLTGGLYEQFF	-	15	TRBV5-1	TRBJ2-1
CATSEGVGTGELFF	-	14	TRBV24-1	TRBJ2-2
CASSVDRGQPQHF	once	13	TRBV6-4	TRBJ1-5
CASSGTGGRRMDEKLFF	-	17	TRBV19	TRBJ1-4
CANGPGQGADTQYF	-	14	TRBV6-5	TRBJ2-3
CASSDRANTEAFF	once	13	TRBV6-4	TRBJ1-1
CASSRQGRGEKLFF	-	14	TRBV2	TRBJ1-4
CASSEATEYTEAFF	-	14	TRBV6-1	TRBJ1-1
CASSVQGLNTGELFF	-	15	TRBV7-2	TRBJ2-2
CASSQEPAWGELFF	-	14	TRBV4-1	TRBJ2-2
CASSPTGQINQPQHF	-	15	TRBV5-1	TRBJ1-5
CAIRGGDAYEAFF	-	13	TRBV10-3	TRBJ1-1
CASSGWSEDSYEQYF	-	15	TRBV18	TRBJ2-7
CASSLWESGGSSPLHF	-	16	TRBV27	TRBJ1-6
CASSPGSEAGGAFF	-	14	TRBV18	TRBJ1-1
CASSIAGTQKTQYF	-	14	TRBV19	TRBJ2-5
CASSAKTTGELFF	-	13	TRBV9	TRBJ2-2
CASSLGSGTPPRVRDTQYF	once	19	TRBV7-9	TRBJ2-3
CASSLRTGTPYTGELFF	once	17	TRBV5-5	TRBJ2-2
CASSIVAADSPLHF	-	14	TRBV19	TRBJ1-6
CASSLSGVRELFF	-	13	TRBV3-1/TRBV3-2	TRBJ1-4
CASSLGGRTYEQYF	-	14	TRBV5-1	TRBJ2-7
CASSPAGLGSYGYTF	-	15	TRBV7-2	TRBJ1-2
CASSPTTGNSPLHF	-	14	TRBV18	TRBJ1-6
CASSEGETSSTDTQYF	-	16	TRBV2	TRBJ2-3
CASSPPGSKDTDTQYF	-	16	TRBV18	TRBJ2-3
CASSPGQDINYGYTF	-	15	TRBV5-1	TRBJ1-2
CASSYLQVANTGELFF	-	16	TRBV6-6	TRBJ2-2
CASMEELGEQYF	-	12	TRBV5-1	TRBJ2-7
CASSPYRAGGYTF	-	13	TRBV7-2	TRBJ1-2
CASSHYVLRDSSYEQYF	-	17	TRBV3-1/TRBV3-2	TRBJ2-7
CASREAGTISYHRLYEQYF	once	19	TRBV6-4	TRBJ2-7
CASSLAGTGRSPLHF	-	15	TRBV5-1	TRBJ1-6
CACTRDRAIGELFF	-	14	TRBV7-2	TRBJ2-2
CATSRGQGVVDEQFF	-	15	TRBV15	TRBJ2-1
CASSMYQGNTEAFF	-	14	TRBV19	TRBJ1-1
CASSPGRGGGNIQYF	-	15	TRBV3-1/TRBV3-2	TRBJ2-4
CASSSSGTGYLTNYGYTF	-	18	TRBV9	TRBJ1-2
CASTSDRAPYEQYF	few	14	TRBV6-5	TRBJ2-7